Reported below is one T cell receptor (beta chain). Its binding antigen is unknown. Qualities for individual bases were not recorded, and no much larger clone is one base off. The record originates from a study of T cell changes during pregnancy in multiple sclerosis (dated by TCRdb to the late 2010s). Context from the whole study: The study examined how the T cell repertoire changed over the course of pregnancy in women with multiple sclerosis.

Spanning cysteine to phenylalanine, the CDR3 consists of 17 amino acids. CDR3 DNA is the only sequence kept; it has 51 bases, read in frame from the first base. Based on the germline V gene, the CDR1 and CDR2 sequences are SGHVS and FQNEAQ. V lost 5 bases and J lost 7 bases, and the count of bases not matched to a germline gene is 14. The library was built by means of the immunoSEQ multiplex PCR assay. Entries here come from immuneACCESS through TCRdb and include only in-frame sequences with V and J called. Some clones fail to appear in such tables; in the studies checked, an unresolved V gene covers under half of the shortfall, and the cause of the remainder is unknown. The sample data list under 65,000 clones, and around nine tenths of these were observed just once. Around 0.6% of the sample is taken by the ten largest.

Sequences were derived from CD4+ T cells from peripheral blood mononuclear cells, sampled after pregnancy. The chain uses TRBV7-8 and TRBJ2-1; 10 of the junction bases match TRBD2. This receptor was taken from a female donor in good health, enrolled as a control in a pregnancy study. The nucleotide sequence is TGTGCCAGCAGCACGGGACTAGCGACCCGGCGGGGAAATGAGCAGTTCTTC. This encodes CASSTGLATRRGNEQFF.